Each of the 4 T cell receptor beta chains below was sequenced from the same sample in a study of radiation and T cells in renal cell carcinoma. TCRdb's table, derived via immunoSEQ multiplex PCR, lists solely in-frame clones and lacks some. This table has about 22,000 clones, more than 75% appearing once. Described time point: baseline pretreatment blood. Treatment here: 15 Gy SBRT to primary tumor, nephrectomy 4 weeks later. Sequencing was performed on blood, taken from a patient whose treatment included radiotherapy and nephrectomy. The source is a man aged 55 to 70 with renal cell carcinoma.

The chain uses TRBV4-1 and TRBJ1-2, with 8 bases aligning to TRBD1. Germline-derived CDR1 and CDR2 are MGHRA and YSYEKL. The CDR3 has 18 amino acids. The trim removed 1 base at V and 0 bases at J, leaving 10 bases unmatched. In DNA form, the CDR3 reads TGCGCCAGCAGCCAAGGGGTGGACAGGGCCCTAGCTAACTATGGCTACACCTTC. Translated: CASSQGVDRALANYGYTF.

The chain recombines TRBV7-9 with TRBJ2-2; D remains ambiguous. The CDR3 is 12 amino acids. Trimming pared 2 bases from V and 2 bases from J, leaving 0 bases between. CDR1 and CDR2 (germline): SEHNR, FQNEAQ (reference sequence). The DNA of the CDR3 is TGTGCCAGCAGCTTAAACACCGGGGAGCTGTTTTTT. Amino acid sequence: CASSLNTGELFF.

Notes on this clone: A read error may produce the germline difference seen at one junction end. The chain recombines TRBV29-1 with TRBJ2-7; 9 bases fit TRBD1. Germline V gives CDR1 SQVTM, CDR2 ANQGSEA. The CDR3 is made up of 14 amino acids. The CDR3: CSGQGQGRSGEQYF. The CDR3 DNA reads TGTAGCGGCCAAGGACAGGGGCGCTCTGGGGAGCAGTACTTC.

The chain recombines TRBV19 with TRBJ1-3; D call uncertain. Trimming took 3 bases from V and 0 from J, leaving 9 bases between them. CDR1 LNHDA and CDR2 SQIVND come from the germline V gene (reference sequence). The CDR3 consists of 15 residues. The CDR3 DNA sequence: TGTGCCAGTAGTATCGTCGCCAACTCTGGAAACACCATATATTTT. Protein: CASSIVANSGNTIYF.